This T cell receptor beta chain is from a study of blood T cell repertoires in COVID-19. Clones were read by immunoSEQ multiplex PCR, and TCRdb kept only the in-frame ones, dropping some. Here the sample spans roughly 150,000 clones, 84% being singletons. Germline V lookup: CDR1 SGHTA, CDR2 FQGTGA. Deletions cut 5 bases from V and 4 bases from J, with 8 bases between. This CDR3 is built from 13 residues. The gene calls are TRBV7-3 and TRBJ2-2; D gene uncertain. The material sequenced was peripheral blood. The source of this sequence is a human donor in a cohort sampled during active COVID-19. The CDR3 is CASSPLSTGELFF. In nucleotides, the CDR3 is TGTGCCAGCAGCCCCTTGAGCACCGGGGAGCTGTTTTTT.